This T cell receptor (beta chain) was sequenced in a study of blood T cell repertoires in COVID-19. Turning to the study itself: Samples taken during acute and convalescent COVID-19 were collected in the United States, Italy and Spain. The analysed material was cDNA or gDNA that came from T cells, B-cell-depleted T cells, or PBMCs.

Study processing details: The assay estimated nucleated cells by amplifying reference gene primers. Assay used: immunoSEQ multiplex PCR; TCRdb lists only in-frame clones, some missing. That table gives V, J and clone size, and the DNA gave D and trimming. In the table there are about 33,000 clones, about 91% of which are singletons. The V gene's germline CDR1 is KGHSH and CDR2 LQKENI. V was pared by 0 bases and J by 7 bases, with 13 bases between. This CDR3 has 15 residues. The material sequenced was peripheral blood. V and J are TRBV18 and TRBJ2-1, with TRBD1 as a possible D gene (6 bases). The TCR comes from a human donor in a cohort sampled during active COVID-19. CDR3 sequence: CASSPPGQTLNEQFF. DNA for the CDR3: TGTGCCAGCTCACCACCCGGACAGACACTTAATGAGCAGTTCTTC.